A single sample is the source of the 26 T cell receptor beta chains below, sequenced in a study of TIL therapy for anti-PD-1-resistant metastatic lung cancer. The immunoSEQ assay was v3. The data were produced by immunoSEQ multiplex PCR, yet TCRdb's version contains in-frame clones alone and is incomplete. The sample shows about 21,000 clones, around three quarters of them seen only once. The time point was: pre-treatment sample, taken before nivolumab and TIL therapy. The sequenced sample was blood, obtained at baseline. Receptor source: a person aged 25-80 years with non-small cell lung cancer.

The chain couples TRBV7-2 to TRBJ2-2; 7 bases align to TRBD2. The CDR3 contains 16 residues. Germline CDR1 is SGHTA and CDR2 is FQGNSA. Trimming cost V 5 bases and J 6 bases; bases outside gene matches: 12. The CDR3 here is CASSADGGYRSGELFF. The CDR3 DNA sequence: TGTGCCAGCAGCGCAGACGGGGGGTATAGGTCCGGGGAGCTGTTTTTT.

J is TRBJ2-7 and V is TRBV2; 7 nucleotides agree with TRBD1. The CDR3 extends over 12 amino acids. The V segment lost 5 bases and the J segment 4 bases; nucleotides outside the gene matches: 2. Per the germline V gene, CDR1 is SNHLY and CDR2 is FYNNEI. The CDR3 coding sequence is TGTGCCAGCAGTTTGGACAGGTACGAGCAGTACGTC. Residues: CASSLDRYEQYV.

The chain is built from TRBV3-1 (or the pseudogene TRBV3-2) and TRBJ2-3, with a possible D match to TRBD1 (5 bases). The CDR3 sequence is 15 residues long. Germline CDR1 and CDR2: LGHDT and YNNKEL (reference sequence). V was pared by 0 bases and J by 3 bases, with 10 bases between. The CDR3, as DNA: TGTGCCAGCAGCCAAGATAGGGGTTGGACAGATACGCAGTATTTT. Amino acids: CASSQDRGWTDTQYF.

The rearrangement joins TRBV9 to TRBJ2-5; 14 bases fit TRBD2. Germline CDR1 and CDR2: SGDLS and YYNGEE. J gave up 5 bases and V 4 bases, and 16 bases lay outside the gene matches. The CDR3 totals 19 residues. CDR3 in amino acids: CASSTTPGLAGGGWETQYF. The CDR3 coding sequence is TGTGCCAGCAGCACCACCCCTGGACTAGCGGGGGGCGGTTGGGAGACCCAGTACTTC.

As DNA, the CDR3 is TGTGCCAGCAGCTTAGGGCCCTACTATGGCTACACCTTC. Translating it yields CASSLGPYYGYTF. This chain connects TRBV7-9 to TRBJ1-2, with no clear D. V was trimmed by 1 base and J by 3 bases, leaving 6 bases between them. This CDR3 has 13 amino acids. The germline V gene encodes CDR1 SEHNR and CDR2 FQNEAQ (reference sequence).

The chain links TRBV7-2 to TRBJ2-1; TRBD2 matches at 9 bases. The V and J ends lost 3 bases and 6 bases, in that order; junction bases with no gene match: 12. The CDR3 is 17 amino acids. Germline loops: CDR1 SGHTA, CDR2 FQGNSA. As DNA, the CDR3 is TGTGCCAGCAGCTTCAGGGCTTCCGGGACTAGCCCCAATGAGCAGTTCTTC. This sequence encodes CASSFRASGTSPNEQFF.

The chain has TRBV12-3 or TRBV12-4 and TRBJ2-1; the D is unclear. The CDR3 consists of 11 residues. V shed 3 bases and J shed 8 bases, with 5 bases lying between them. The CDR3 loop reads CASSFFDEQFF. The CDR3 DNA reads TGTGCCAGCAGTTTTTTCGATGAGCAGTTCTTC.

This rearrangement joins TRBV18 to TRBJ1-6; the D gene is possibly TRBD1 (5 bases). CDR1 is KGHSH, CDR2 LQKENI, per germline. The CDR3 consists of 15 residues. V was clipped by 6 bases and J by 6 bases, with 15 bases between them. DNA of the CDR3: TGTGCCAGCTCCCTATCGGGACCGATTAATTCACCCCTCCACTTT. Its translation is CASSLSGPINSPLHF.

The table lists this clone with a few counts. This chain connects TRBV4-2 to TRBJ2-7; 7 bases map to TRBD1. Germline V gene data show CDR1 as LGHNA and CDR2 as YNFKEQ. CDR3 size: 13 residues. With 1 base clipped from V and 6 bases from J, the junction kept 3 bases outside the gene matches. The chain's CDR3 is CASSQGGGREQYF. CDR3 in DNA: TGTGCCAGCAGCCAAGGAGGGGGCCGCGAGCAGTACTTC.

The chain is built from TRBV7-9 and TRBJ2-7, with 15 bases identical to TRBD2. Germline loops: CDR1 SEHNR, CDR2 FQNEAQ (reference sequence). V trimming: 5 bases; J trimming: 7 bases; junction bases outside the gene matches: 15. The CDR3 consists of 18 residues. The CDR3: CASSLGTSGGLLLGEQYV. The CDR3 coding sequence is TGTGCCAGCAGCCTCGGGACTAGCGGGGGGCTCCTACTAGGGGAGCAGTACGTC.

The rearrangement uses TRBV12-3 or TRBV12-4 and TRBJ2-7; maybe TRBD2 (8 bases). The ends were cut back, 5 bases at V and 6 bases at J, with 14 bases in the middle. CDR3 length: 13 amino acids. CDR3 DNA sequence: TGTGCCAGCAGTACCCGGGAGGGGGCCGAGCAGTACTTC. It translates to CASSTREGAEQYF.

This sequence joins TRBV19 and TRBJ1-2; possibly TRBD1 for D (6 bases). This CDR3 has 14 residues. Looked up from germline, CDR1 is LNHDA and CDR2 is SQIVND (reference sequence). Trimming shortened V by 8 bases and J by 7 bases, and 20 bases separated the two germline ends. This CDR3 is CASRYREAGGGYTF. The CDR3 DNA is TGTGCCAGTCGGTACAGGGAAGCTGGGGGTGGCTACACCTTC.

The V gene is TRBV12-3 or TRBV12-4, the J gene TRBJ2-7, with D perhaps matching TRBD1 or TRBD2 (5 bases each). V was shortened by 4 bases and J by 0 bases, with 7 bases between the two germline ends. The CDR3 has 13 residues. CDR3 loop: CASSWGNSYEQYF. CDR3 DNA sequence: TGTGCCAGCAGTTGGGGGAACTCCTACGAGCAGTACTTC.

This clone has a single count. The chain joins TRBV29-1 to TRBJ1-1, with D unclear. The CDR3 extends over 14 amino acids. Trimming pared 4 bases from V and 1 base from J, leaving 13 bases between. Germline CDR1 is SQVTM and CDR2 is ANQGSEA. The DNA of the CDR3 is TGCAGCGTTGTCTTACTGGCTAAGAACACTGAAGCTTTCTTT. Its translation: CSVVLLAKNTEAFF. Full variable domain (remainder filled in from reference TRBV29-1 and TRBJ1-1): SAVISQKPSRDICQRGTSLTIQCQVDSQVTMMFWYRQQPGQSLTLIATANQGSEATYESGFVIDKFPISRPNLTFSTLTVSNMSPEDSSIYLCSVVLLAKNTEAFFGQGTRLTVV.

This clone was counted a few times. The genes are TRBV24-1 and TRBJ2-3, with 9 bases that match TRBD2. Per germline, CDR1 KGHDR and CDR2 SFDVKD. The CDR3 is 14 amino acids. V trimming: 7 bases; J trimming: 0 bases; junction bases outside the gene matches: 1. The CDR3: CATSTSGSTDTQYF. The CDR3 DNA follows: TGTGCCACCAGCACTAGCGGGAGCACAGATACGCAGTATTTT.

As DNA, the CDR3 is TGTGCCAGCAGCTTGCGGGACAGGGGGATCAAAAACATTCAGTACTTC. It translates to CASSLRDRGIKNIQYF. The V call is TRBV7-2, the J call TRBJ2-4; 11 nucleotides match TRBD1. Unmatched junction bases numbered 4, after V lost 3 bases and J lost 3 bases. The CDR3 is 16 amino acids. The germline gives CDR1 SGHTA, CDR2 FQGNSA.

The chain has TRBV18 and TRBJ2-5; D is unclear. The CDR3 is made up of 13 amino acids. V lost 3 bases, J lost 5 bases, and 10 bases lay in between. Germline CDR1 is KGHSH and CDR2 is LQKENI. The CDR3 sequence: CASSPFPQETQYF. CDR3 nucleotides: TGTGCCAGCTCACCTTTCCCCCAGGAGACCCAGTACTTC. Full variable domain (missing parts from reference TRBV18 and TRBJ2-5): NAGVMQNPRHLVRRRGQEARLRCSPMKGHSHVYWYRQLPEEGLKFMVYLQKENIIDESGMPKERFSAEFPKEGPSILRIQQVVRGDSAAYFCASSPFPQETQYFGPGTRLLVL.

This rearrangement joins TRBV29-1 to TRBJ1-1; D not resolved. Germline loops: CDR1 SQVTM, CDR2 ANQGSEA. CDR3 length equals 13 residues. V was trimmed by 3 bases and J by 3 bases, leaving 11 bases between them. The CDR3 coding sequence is TGCAGCGTTGAGTTTCAGGTCTACACTGAAGCTTTCTTT. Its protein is CSVEFQVYTEAFF.

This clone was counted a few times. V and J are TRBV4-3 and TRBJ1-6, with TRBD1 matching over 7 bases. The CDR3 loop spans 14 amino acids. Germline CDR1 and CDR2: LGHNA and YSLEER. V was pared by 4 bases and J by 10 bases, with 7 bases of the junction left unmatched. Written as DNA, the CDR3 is TGCGCCAGCAGCCCAATGACAGGGAAATCACCCCTCCACTTT. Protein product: CASSPMTGKSPLHF.

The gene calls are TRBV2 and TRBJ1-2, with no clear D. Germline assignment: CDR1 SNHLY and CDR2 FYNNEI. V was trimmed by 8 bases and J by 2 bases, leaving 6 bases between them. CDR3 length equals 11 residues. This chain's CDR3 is CASVGNYGYTF. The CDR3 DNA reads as TGTGCCAGCGTAGGAAACTATGGCTACACCTTC.

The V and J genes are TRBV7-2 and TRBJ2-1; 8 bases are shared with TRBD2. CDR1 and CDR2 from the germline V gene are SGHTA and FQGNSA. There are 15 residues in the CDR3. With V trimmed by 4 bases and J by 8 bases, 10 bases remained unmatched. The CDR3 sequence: CASSSRGSGVDEQFF. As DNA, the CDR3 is TGTGCCAGCAGCTCTCGGGGTAGCGGGGTGGATGAGCAGTTCTTC. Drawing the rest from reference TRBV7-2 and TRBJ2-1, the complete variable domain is GAGVSQSPSNKVTEKGKDVELRCDPISGHTALYWYRQSLGQGLEFLIYFQGNSAPDKSGLPSDRFSAERTGGSVSTLTIQRTQQEDSAVYLCASSSRGSGVDEQFFGPGTRLTVL.

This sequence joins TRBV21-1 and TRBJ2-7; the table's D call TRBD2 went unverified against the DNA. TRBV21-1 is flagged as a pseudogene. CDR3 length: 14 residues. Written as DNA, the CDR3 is TGTGCCAGCAGCAAAGCGGGCGGGGGGGGCGAGCAGTACGTC. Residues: CASSKAGGGGEQYV.

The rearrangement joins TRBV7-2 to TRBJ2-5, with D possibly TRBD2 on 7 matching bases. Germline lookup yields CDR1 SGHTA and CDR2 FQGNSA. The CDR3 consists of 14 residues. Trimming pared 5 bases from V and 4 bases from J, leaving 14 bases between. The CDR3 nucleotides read TGTGCCAGCAGCAGGAGGGGGGGTGTAGAGACCCAGTACTTC. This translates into CASSRRGGVETQYF.

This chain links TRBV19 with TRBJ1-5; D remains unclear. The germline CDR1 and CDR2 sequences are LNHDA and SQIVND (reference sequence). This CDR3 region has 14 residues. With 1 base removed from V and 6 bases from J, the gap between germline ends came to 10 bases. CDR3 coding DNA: TGTGCCAGTAGTATAGGCTCCGGGCGTCAGCCCCAGCATTTT. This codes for CASSIGSGRQPQHF. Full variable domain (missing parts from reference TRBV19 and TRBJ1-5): DGGITQSPKYLFRKEGQNVTLSCEQNLNHDAMYWYRQDPGQGLRLIYYSQIVNDFQKGDIAEGYSVSREKKESFPLTVTSAQKNPTAFYLCASSIGSGRQPQHFGDGTRLSIL.

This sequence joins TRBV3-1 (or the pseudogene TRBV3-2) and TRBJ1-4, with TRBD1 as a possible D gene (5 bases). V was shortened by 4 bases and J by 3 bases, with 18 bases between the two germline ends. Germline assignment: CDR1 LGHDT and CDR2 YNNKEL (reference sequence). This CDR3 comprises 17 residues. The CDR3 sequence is CASSPGTELGANEKLFF. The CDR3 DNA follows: TGTGCCAGCAGCCCCGGGACTGAGCTGGGGGCTAATGAAAAACTGTTTTTT.

Here the CDR3 DNA reads TGCGCCAGCAGCCAAGCAGGTCAGGCCCAAAGAAGAGAAAAACTGTTTTTT. It codes for CASSQAGQAQRREKLFF. V usage is TRBV4-1 and J usage is TRBJ1-4; D call uncertain. CDR3 length: 17 residues. V was pared by 1 base and J by 8 bases, with 20 bases between. CDR1 is MGHRA and CDR2 is YSYEKL in the germline V gene.